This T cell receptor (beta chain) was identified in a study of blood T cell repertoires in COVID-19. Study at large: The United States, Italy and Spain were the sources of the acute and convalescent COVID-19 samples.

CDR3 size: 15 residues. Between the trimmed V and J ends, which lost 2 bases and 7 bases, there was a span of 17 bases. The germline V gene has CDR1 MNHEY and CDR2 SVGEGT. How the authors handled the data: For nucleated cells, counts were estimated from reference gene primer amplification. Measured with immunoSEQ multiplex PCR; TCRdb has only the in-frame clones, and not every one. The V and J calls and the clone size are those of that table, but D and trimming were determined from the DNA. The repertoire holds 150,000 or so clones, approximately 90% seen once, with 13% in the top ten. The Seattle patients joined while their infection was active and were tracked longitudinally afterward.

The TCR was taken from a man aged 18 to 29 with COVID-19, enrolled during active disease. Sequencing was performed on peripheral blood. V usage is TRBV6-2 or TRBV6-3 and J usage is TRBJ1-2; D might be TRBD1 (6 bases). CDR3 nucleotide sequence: TGTGCCAGCAGTTACAGGAGGCGGGGGGGCGGTGGCTACACCTTC. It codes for CASSYRRRGGGGYTF.